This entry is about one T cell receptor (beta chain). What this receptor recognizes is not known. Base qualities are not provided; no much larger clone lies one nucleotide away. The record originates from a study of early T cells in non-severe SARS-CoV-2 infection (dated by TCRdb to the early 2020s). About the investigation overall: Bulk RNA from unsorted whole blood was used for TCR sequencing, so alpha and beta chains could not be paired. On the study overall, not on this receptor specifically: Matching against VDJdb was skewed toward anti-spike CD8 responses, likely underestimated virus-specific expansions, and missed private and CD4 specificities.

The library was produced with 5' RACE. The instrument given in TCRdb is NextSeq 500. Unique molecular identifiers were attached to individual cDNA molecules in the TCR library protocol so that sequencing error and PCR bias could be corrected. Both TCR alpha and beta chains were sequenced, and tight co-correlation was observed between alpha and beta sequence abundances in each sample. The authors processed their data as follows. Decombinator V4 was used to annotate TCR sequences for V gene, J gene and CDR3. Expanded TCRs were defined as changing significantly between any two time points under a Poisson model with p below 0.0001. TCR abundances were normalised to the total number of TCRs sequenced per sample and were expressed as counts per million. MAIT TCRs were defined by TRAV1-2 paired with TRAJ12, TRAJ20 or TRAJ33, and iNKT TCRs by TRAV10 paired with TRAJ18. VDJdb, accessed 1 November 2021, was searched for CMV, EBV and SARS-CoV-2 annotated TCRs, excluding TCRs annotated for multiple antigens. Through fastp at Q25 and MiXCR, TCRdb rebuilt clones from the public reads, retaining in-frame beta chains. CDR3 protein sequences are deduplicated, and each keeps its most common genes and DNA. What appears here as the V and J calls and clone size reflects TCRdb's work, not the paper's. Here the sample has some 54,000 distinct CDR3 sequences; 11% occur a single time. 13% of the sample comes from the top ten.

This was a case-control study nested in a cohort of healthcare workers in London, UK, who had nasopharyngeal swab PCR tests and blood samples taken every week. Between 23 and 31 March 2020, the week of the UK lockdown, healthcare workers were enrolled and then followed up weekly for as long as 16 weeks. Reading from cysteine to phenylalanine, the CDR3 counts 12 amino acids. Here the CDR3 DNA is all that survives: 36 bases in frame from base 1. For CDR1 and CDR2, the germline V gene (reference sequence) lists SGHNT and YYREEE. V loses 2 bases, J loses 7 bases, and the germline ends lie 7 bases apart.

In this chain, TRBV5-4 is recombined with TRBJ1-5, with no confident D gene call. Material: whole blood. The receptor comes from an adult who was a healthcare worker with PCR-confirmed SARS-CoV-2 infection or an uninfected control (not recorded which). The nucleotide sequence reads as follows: TGTGCCAGCAGCTTTGACACCCAGCCCCAGCATTTT. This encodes CASSFDTQPQHF.